Shown below are 14 T cell receptor beta chains from a single sample sequenced in a study of shared clonotypes between healthy human individuals. Method: immunoSEQ multiplex PCR; TCRdb's copy keeps in-frame clones and lacks some. The data show fewer than 2.5 million clones, approximately 93% seen once. Specimen: naive CD4+ T cells from PBMCs. Subset indicated: CD45RA+ positively selected. These receptors came from a man between 18 and 29 years old in good health. Some clones in this sample may be carry-over from other donors' samples.

The V gene is TRBV28, the J gene TRBJ1-4; D ambiguous. The V gene's germline CDR1 is MDHEN and CDR2 SYDVKM. This CDR3 has 15 residues. V was clipped by 4 bases and J by 6 bases, with 15 bases between them. CDR3 sequence: CASSSRGGLDEKLFF. CDR3 DNA: TGTGCCAGCAGTTCCCGTGGTGGGCTGGATGAAAAACTGTTTTTT.

This clone was found once. The sample carries other DNA sequences with the same CDR3. This chain links TRBV9 with TRBJ2-2; D gene ambiguous. The CDR3 totals 13 residues. With 1 base removed from V and 4 bases from J, the gap between germline ends came to 5 bases. Germline loops: CDR1 SGDLS, CDR2 YYNGEE. CDR3: CASSVRVTGELFF. The CDR3 DNA sequence: TGTGCCAGCAGCGTACGTGTCACCGGGGAGCTGTTTTTT.

The V and J genes are TRBV6-1 and TRBJ2-3; 8 nucleotides match TRBD1. This CDR3 is 15 amino acids long. J lost 2 bases, V lost 6 bases, and 7 bases had no gene match. CDR1 is MNHNS, CDR2 SASEGT, per germline. CDR3 nucleotide sequence: TGTGCCAGCAGGAAGACAGGGGTAGTCACAGATACGCAGTATTTT. Amino acids: CASRKTGVVTDTQYF.

This clone appeared a single time. This chain uses TRBV6-5 with TRBJ2-3; D gene uncertain. The V end was cut by 5 bases, the J end by 2 bases, with 8 bases between. Germline-derived CDR1 and CDR2 are MNHEY and SVGAGI. CDR3 size: 13 residues. The chain's CDR3 is CASSADHTDTQYF. The CDR3 DNA is TGTGCCAGCAGTGCGGACCACACAGATACGCAGTATTTT.

The table lists this clone with a count of one. The chain carries TRBV6-5 and TRBJ2-3; 8 nucleotides line up with TRBD1. Germline assignment: CDR1 MNHEY and CDR2 SVGAGI. This CDR3 comprises 14 residues. Trimming at V came to 6 bases and at J to 4 bases, leaving 6 bases not matched to a gene. The CDR3 nucleotides are TGTGCCAGCAGCTGGACAGGGCTATCAGATACGCAGTATTTT. This sequence encodes CASSWTGLSDTQYF.

The genes are TRBV5-4 and TRBJ1-1, with TRBD1 matching over 9 bases. With 4 bases clipped from V and 9 bases from J, the junction kept 16 bases outside the gene matches. Germline V gene lookup returns CDR1 SGHNT and CDR2 YYREEE (reference sequence). This CDR3 is 16 amino acids long. The CDR3 DNA is TGTGCCAGCAGCCCCTTTCCCCCGGGACAGGGCCAAAAAGCTTTCTTT. This sequence encodes CASSPFPPGQGQKAFF.

In regard to this clone: The same CDR3 can be traced to other DNA sequences in this sample. J is TRBJ2-3 and V is TRBV9; D gene unclear. The V end lost 2 bases, the J end lost 1 base, and 5 bases lay between the germline ends. The CDR3 has 13 residues. The germline gives CDR1 SGDLS, CDR2 YYNGEE. CDR3 sequence: CASSVQGTDTQYF. The CDR3 DNA follows: TGTGCCAGCAGCGTTCAAGGCACAGATACGCAGTATTTT.

The chain links TRBV19 to TRBJ2-3; TRBD2 matches at 7 bases. Germline CDR1 reads LNHDA; CDR2 reads SQIVND (reference sequence). Trimming took 5 bases from V and 3 from J; bases not matched to a gene: 8. This CDR3 is 15 amino acids long. Here the CDR3 reads CASSLFAGETDTQYF. The CDR3 nucleotides read TGTGCCAGTAGTCTTTTTGCGGGAGAAACAGATACGCAGTATTTT.

The chain combines TRBV5-1 with TRBJ2-7; D call uncertain. The V gene lost 4 bases and the J gene lost 5 bases, with 10 bases spanning the gap. This CDR3 spans 12 amino acids. CDR1 and CDR2 from the germline V gene are SGHRS and YFSETQ. The CDR3 DNA reads as TGCGCCAGCAGCGTACAGAGCGACGAGCAGTACTTC. The encoded protein is CASSVQSDEQYF.

The V and J genes are TRBV7-2 and TRBJ2-1, with TRBD2 matching over 10 bases. The germline CDR1 and CDR2 sequences are SGHTA and FQGNSA. The CDR3 runs 17 residues. Germline trimming cut 3 bases from V and 7 bases from J; bases unmatched to any gene: 12. CDR3 residues: CASSFISSGRARNEQFF. The DNA for the CDR3 is TGTGCCAGCAGCTTTATAAGCAGCGGGAGGGCCAGGAATGAGCAGTTCTTC.

For this clone: The same CDR3 is also encoded by other DNA sequences in this sample. This chain links TRBV7-3 with TRBJ2-5; D ambiguous. The ends were cut back, 0 bases at V and 4 bases at J, with 6 bases in the middle. CDR3 length: 13 amino acids. CDR1 SGHTA and CDR2 FQGTGA come from the germline V gene. This CDR3 reads CASSLTSAETQYF. The CDR3 DNA sequence: TGTGCCAGCAGCTTAACGTCGGCAGAGACCCAGTACTTC.

The V call is TRBV12-5, the J call TRBJ2-1; D is perhaps TRBD1 (5 bases). Germline loops: CDR1 LGHNT, CDR2 FRNRAP. The CDR3 spans 13 residues. Trimming removed 2 bases at V and 8 bases at J, with 10 bases between. CDR3 nucleotide sequence: TGTGCTAGTGGTTTGTGGCAGGGTGATGAGCAGTTCTTC. Its protein product is CASGLWQGDEQFF.

The CDR3 is CASSSSSGGPTYEQYF. CDR3 sequence (DNA): TGCGCCAGCAGCTCTTCTTCTGGGGGCCCAACCTACGAGCAGTACTTC. The chain joins TRBV5-1 to TRBJ2-7; D possibly corresponds to TRBD1 (6 bases). The CDR3 is made up of 16 amino acids. Germline V gene data show CDR1 as SGHRS and CDR2 as YFSETQ. The V end was cut by 3 bases, the J end by 2 bases, with 18 bases between.

The chain has TRBV7-2 and TRBJ2-5; D may correspond to TRBD1 or TRBD2 (5 bases each). The CDR3 covers 15 residues. V lost 5 bases and J 5 bases, leaving 18 bases between the germline ends. Germline loops: CDR1 SGHTA, CDR2 FQGNSA. The CDR3 DNA sequence: TGTGCCAGCAGCAAGGGGTTCGCATCGGGGGAGACCCAGTACTTC. It translates to CASSKGFASGETQYF.